The T cell receptor beta chain under discussion was sequenced for a study of cytomegalovirus exposure and HLA in healthy donors. General observations from the study: Earlier analysis found most TCR beta V segments productive about 90% or about 30% of the time. Associated with HLA alleles at 0.05 false discovery rate in a later analysis were around 15,000 TCR beta sequences. Presence/absence analyses took donor sequencing depth as roughly uniform. Most subjects had HLA-A and HLA-B alleles reportedly predicted accurately by TCR beta sequences.

CDR3 size: 15 residues. Germline trimming cut 0 bases from V and 7 bases from J; bases unmatched to any gene: 8. Germline V gene lookup returns CDR1 KGHSH and CDR2 LQKENI. The PCR was carried out with 60 Vbeta primers and 13 Jbeta primers. Profiled with immunoSEQ multiplex PCR; TCRdb holds only in-frame clones, not every one. This sample has about 160,000 clones, with 84% found just once. As to this clone: Its specificity is not known.

V and J are TRBV18 and TRBJ1-2; 7 bases agree with TRBD1. The sequencing sample was made of PBMCs. This clonotype was obtained from a man in his fifties in good health and CMV-seropositive. The CDR3 loop reads CASSPPQTGSGGYTF. In nucleotides, the CDR3 is TGTGCCAGCTCACCACCCCAGACAGGGTCCGGTGGCTACACCTTC.